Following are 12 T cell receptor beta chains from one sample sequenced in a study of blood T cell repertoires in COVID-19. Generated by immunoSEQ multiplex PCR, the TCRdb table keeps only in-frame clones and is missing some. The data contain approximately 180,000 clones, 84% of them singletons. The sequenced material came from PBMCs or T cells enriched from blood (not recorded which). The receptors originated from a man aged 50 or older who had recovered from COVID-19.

The CDR3 coding sequence is TGTGCCAGCAGTACTTACACCGGGGAGCTGTTTTTT. Protein: CASSTYTGELFF. V usage is TRBV12-3 or TRBV12-4 and J usage is TRBJ2-2; no clear D. This CDR3 contains 12 residues. The V and J ends lost 5 bases and 3 bases respectively, with 4 bases between them.

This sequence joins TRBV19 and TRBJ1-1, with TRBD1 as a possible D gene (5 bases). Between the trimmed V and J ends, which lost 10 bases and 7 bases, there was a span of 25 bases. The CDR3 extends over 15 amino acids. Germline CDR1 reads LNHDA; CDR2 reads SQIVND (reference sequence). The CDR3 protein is CATQKPGRAWDEAFF. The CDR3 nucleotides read TGTGCCACCCAAAAACCTGGCAGGGCCTGGGATGAAGCTTTCTTT.

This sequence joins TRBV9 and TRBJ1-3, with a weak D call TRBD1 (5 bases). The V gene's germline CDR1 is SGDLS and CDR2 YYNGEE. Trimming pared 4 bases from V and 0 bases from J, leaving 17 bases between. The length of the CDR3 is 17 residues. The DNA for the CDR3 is TGTGCCAGCAGCTATCAGGGCTCGCCGAGCTCTGGAAACACCATATATTTT. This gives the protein CASSYQGSPSSGNTIYF.

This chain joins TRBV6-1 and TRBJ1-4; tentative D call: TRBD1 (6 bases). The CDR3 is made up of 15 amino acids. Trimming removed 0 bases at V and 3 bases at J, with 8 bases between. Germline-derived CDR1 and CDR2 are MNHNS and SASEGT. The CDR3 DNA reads TGTGCCAGCAGTGAAGCGCCAGGGGCTAATGAAAAACTGTTTTTT. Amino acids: CASSEAPGANEKLFF.

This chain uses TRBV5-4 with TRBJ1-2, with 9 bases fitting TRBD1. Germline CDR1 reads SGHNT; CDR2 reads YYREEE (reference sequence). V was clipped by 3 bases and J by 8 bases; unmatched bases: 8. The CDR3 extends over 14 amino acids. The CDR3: CASSSVQGARGYTF. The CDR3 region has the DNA TGTGCCAGCAGCTCTGTACAGGGGGCGCGGGGCTACACCTTC.

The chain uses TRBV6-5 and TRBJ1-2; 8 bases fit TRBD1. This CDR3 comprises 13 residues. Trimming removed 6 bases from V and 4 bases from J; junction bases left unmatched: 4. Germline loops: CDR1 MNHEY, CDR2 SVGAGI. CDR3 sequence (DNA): TGTGCCAGCAGACGCGGGACAGGCTATGGCTACACCTTC. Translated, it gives CASRRGTGYGYTF.

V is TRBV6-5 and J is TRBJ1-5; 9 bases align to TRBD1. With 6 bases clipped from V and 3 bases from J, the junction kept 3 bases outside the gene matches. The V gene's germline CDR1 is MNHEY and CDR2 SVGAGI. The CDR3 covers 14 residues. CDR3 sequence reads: CASSGTGTNQPQHF. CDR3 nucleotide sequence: TGTGCCAGCAGCGGGACAGGGACCAATCAGCCCCAGCATTTT.

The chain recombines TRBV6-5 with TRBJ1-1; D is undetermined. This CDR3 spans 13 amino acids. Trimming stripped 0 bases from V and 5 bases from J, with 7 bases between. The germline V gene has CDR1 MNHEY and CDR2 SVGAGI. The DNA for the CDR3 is TGTGCCAGCAGTTACTCGAGGCAGACTGAAGCTTTCTTT. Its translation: CASSYSRQTEAFF.

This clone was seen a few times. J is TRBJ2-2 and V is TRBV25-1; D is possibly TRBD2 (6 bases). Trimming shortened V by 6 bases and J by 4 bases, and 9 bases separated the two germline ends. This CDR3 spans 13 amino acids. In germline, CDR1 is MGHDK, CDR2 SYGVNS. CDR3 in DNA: TGTGCCAGCAGGGGAGGTGTCACCGGGGAGCTGTTTTTT. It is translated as CASRGGVTGELFF. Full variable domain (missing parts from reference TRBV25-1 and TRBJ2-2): EADIYQTPRYLVIGTGKKITLECSQTMGHDKMYWYQQDPGMELHLIHYSYGVNSTEKGDLSSESTVSRIRTEHFPLTLESARPSHTSQYLCASRGGVTGELFFGEGSRLTVL.

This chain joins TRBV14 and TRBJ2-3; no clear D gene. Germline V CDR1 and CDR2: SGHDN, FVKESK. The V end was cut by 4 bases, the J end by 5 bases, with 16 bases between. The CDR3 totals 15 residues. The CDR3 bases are TGTGCCAGCAGCCGATCCAGGCAATTGAGAGATACGCAGTATTTT. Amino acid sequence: CASSRSRQLRDTQYF.

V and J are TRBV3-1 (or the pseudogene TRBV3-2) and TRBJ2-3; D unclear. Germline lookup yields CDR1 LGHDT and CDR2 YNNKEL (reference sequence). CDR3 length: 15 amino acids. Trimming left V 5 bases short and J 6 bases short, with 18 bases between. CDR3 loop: CASSRRGATPDTQYF. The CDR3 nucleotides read TGTGCCAGCAGCAGACGCGGTGCAACTCCGGATACGCAGTATTTT.

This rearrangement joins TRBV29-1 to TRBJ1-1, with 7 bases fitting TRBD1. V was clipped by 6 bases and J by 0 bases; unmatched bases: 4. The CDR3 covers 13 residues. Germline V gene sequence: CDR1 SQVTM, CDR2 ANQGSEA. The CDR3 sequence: CSVHRGVNTEAFF. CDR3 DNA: TGCAGCGTCCACAGGGGCGTGAACACTGAAGCTTTCTTT.